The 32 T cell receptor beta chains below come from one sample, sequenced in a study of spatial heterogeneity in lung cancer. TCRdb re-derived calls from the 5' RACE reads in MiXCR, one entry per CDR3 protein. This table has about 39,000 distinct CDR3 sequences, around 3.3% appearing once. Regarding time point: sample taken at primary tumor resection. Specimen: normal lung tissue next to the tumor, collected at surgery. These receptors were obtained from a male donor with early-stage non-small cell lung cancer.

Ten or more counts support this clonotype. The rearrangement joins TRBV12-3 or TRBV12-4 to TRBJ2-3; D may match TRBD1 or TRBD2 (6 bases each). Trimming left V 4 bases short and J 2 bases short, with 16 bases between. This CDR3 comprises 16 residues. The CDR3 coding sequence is TGTGCCAGCAGTTCCCGTGAGGGGGGCTCCACAGATACGCAGTATTTT. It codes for CASSSREGGSTDTQYF.

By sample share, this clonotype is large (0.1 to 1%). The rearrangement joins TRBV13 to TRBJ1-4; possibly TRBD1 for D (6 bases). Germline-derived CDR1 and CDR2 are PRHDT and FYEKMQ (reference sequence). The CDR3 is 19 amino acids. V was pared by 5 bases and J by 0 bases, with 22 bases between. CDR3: CASSVTTGGWGPTNEKLFF. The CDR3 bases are TGTGCCAGCAGCGTGACCACCGGGGGATGGGGGCCAACTAATGAAAAACTGTTTTTT.

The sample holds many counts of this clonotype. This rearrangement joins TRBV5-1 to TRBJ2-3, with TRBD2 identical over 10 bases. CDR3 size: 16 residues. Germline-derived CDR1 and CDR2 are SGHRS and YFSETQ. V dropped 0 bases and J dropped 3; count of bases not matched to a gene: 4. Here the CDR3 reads CASSLASSGSTDTQYF. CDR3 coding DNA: TGCGCCAGCAGCTTGGCCTCTAGCGGGAGTACAGATACGCAGTATTTT. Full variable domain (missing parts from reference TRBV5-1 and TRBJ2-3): KAGVTQTPRYLIKTRGQQVTLSCSPISGHRSVSWYQQTPGQGLQFLFEYFSETQRNKGNFPGRFSGRQFSNSRSEMNVSTLELGDSALYLCASSLASSGSTDTQYFGPGTRLTVL.

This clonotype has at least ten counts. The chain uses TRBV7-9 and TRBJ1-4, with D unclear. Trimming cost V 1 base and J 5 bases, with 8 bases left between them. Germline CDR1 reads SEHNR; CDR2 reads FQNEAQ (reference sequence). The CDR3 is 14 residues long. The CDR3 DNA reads TGTGCCAGCAGCTTAGAACAAGTGAATGAAAAACTGTTTTTT. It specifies CASSLEQVNEKLFF.

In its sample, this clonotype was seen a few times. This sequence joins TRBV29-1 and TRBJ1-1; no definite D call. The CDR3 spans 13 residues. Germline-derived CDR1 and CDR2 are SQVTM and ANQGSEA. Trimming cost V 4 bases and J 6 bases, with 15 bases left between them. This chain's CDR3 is CSVAVSQRAEAFF. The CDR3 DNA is TGCAGCGTTGCCGTTTCCCAGCGGGCTGAAGCTTTCTTT.

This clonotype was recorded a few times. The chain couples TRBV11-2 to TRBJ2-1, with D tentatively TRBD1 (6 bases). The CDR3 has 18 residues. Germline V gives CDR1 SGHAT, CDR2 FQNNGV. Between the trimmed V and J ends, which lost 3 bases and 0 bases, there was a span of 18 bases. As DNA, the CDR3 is TGTGCCAGCAGCTTCGGTAGGGTTGGGGACAACTCCTACAATGAGCAGTTCTTC. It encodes CASSFGRVGDNSYNEQFF.

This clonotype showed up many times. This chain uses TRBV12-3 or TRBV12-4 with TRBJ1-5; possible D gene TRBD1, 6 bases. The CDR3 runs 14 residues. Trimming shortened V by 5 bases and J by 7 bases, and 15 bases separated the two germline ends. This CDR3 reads CASSTRGYGQPQHF. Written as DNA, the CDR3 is TGTGCCAGCAGTACCAGGGGATACGGCCAGCCCCAGCATTTT.

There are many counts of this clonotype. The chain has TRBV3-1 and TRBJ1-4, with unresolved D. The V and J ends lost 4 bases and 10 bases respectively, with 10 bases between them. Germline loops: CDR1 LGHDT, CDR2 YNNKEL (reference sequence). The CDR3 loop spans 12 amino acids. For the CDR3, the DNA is TGTGCCAGCAGCCCCGAAGTGGGAAAACTGTTTTTT. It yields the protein CASSPEVGKLFF.

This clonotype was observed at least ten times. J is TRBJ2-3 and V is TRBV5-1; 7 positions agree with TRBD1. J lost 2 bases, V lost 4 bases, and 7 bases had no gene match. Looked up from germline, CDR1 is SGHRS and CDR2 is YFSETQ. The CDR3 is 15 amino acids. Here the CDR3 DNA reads TGCGCCAGCAGCCCCCTGGGACAGCACACAGATACGCAGTATTTT. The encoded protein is CASSPLGQHTDTQYF.

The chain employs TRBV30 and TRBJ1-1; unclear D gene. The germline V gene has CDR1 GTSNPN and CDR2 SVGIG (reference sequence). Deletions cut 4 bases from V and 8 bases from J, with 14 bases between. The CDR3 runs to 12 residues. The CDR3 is CAWNADGREAFF. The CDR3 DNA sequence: TGTGCCTGGAACGCGGACGGACGAGAAGCTTTCTTT.

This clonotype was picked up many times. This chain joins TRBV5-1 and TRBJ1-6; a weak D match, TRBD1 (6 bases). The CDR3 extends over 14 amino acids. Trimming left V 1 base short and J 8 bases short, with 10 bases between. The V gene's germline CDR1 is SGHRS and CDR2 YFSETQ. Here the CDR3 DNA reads TGCGCCAGCAGCTTGCAGGGGAGGGATTCACCCCTCCACTTT. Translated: CASSLQGRDSPLHF.

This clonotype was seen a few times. The DNA for the CDR3 is TGTGCCAGCAGCTTTAGTGGGCAAGAGGATACGCAGTATTTT. Translated, it gives CASSFSGQEDTQYF. The chain carries TRBV7-6 and TRBJ2-3; D call uncertain. Germline values: CDR1 SGHVS, CDR2 FNYEAQ. The CDR3 has 14 residues. Trimming removed 3 bases from V and 6 bases from J, with 13 bases in between.

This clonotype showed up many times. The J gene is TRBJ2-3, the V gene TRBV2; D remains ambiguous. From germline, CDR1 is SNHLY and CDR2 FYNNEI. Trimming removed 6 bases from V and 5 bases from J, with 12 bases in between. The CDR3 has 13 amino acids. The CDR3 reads CASRSSVVDTQYF. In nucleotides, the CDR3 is TGTGCCAGCAGGTCTTCGGTCGTAGATACGCAGTATTTT.

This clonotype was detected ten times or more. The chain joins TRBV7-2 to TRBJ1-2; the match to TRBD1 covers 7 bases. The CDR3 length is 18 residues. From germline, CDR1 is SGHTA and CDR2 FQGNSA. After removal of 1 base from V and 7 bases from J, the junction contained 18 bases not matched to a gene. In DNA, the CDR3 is TGTGCCAGCAGCTTAGTGGTCGGGTCCGCAAAGGGGGCTTCTGGCTACACCTTC. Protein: CASSLVVGSAKGASGYTF.

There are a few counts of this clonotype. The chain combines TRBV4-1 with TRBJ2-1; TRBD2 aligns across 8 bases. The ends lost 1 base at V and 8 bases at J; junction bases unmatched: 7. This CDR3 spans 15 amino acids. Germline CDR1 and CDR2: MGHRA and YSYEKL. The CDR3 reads CASSQVAGRSDEQFF. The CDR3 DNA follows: TGCGCCAGCAGCCAAGTAGCGGGGAGGTCCGATGAGCAGTTCTTC.

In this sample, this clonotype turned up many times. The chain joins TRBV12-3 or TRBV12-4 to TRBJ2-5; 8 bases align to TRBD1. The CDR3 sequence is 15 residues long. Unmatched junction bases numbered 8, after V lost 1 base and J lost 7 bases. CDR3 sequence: CASSLGVDRGATQYF. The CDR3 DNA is TGTGCCAGCAGTTTAGGGGTTGACAGGGGAGCGACCCAGTACTTC.

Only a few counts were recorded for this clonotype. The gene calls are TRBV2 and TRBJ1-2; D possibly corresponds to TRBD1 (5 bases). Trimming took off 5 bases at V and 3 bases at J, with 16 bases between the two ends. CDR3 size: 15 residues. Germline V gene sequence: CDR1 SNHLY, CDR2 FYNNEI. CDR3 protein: CASSLQGVGDYGYTF. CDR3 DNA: TGTGCCAGCAGTCTTCAGGGCGTAGGGGACTATGGCTACACCTTC.

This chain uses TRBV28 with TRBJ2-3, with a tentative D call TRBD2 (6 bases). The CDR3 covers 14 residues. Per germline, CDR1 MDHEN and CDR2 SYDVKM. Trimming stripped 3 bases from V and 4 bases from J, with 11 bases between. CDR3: CASSFTGASDTQYF. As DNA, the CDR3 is TGTGCCAGCAGTTTCACGGGAGCCTCAGATACGCAGTATTTT.

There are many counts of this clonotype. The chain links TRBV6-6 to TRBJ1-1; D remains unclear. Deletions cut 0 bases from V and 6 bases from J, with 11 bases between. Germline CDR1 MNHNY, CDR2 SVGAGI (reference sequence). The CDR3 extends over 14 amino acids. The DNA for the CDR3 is TGTGCCAGCAGTTACTCAAGCGCCGGGGCTGAAGCTTTCTTT. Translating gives CASSYSSAGAEAFF.

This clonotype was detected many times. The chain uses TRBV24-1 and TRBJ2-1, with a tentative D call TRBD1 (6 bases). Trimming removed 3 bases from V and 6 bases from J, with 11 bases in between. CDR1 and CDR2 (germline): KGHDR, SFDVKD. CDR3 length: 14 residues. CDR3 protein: CATSDPDRPNEQFF. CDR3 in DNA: TGTGCCACCAGTGATCCGGACAGACCCAATGAGCAGTTCTTC.

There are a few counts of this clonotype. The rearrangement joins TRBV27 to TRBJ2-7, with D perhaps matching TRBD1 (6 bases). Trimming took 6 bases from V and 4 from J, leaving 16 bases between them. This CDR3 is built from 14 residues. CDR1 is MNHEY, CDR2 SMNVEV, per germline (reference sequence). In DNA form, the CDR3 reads TGTGCCAGCAGAGGTTCAGGACAGATATACGAGCAGTACTTC. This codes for CASRGSGQIYEQYF.

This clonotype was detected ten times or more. The CDR3, as DNA: TGTGCCAGCAGTTTAAGGGGATCCTATGGCTACACCTTC. As protein: CASSLRGSYGYTF. The rearrangement uses TRBV12-3 or TRBV12-4 and TRBJ1-2, with a weak D call TRBD1 (5 bases). The CDR3 is 13 amino acids. V was clipped by 2 bases and J by 4 bases, with 8 bases between them.

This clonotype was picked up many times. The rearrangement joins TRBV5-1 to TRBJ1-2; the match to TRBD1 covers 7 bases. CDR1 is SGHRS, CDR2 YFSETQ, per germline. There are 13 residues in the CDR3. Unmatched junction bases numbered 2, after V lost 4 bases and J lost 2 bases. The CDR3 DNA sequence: TGCGCCAGCAGCGGGGACAGCAACTATGGCTACACCTTC. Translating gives CASSGDSNYGYTF.

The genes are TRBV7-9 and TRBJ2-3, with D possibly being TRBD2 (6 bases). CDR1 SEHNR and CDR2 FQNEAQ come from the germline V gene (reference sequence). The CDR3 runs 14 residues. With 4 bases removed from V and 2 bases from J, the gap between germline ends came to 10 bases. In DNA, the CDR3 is TGTGCCAGCAGCTGGGACTTTCCCACAGATACGCAGTATTTT. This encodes CASSWDFPTDTQYF.

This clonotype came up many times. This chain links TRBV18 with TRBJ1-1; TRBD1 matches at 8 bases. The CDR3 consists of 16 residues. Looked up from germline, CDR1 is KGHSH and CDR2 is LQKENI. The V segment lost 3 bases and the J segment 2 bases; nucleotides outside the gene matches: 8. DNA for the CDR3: TGTGCCAGCTCACCTGACAGGGGAGAGAAAAACACTGAAGCTTTCTTT. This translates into CASSPDRGEKNTEAFF.

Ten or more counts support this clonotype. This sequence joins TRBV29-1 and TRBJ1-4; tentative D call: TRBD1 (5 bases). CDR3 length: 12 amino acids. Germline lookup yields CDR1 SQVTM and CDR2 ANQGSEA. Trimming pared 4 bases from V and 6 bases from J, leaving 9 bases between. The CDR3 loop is CSVVGGDEKLFF. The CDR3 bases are TGCAGCGTTGTTGGGGGAGATGAAAAACTGTTTTTT.

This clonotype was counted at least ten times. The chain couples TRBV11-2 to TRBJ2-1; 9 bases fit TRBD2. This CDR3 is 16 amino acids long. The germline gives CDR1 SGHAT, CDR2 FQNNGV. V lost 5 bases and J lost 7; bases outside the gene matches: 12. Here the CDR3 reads CASSITLSGSRNEQFF. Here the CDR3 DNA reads TGTGCCAGCAGCATAACACTTAGCGGGAGCAGGAATGAGCAGTTCTTC.

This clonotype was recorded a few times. The CDR3 protein is CASSVGLSYNEQFF. The CDR3 bases are TGTGCCAGCAGCGTAGGGCTATCCTACAATGAGCAGTTCTTC. This chain links TRBV9 with TRBJ2-1; D is unresolved. Trimming shortened V by 0 bases and J by 1 base, and 5 bases separated the two germline ends. The CDR3 is made up of 14 amino acids. In germline, CDR1 is SGDLS, CDR2 YYNGEE.

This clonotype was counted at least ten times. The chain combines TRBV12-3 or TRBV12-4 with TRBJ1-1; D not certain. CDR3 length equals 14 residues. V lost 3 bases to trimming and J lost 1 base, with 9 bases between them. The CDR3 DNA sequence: TGTGCCAGCAGTTTGGGCGGTGAGAACACTGAAGCTTTCTTT. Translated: CASSLGGENTEAFF.

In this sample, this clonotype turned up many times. CDR3 sequence (DNA): TGCGCCAGCAGTCATGGGACAGGGGTCTACGAGCAGTACTTC. It translates to CASSHGTGVYEQYF. The chain is built from TRBV4-1 and TRBJ2-7; TRBD1 agrees at 10 bases. The J segment lost 3 bases and the V segment lost 6 bases, leaving 5 bases of the junction unmatched. Germline CDR1 is MGHRA and CDR2 is YSYEKL. The CDR3 runs 14 residues.

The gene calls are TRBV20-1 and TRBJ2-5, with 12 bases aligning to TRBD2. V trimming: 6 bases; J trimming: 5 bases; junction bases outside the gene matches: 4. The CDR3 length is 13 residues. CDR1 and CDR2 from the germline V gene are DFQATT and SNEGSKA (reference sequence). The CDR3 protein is CSANLAGGETQYF. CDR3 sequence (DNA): TGCAGTGCAAACCTAGCGGGGGGGGAGACCCAGTACTTC.

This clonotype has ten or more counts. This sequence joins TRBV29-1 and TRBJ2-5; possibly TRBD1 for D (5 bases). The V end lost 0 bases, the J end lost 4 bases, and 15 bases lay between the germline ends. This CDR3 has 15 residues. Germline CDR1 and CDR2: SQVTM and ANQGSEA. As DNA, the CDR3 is TGCAGCGTTGAAGAGCTAAGGGGAACAGGAGAGACCCAGTACTTC. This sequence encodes CSVEELRGTGETQYF.